Sequencing of this T cell receptor (beta chain) was carried out in a study of metastatic and nonmetastatic thyroid tumors (dated by TCRdb to 2018 to 2020). A note on the overall study: Repertoires were compared across peripheral blood and tumor or nodule tissue samples from malignant and benign thyroid patients. The research as a whole found: In both blood and tumor samples, TCR beta diversity was reported to be significantly higher in malignant tumors than in benign nodules.

Libraries came from PCR. The instrument given in TCRdb is Illumina HiSeq 4000. The TCR beta-chain CDR3 region of each patient was profiled by high-throughput sequencing. The published analysis was carried out like this. Drawing on CDR3 differences between clinicopathological groups, the researchers built a classifier meant to tell apart patients with distant-metastatic papillary thyroid cancer. To measure repertoire diversity the researchers used the Shannon index, while the Morisita-Horn index served to gauge how similar the tumor and blood repertoires were. The public reads were reprocessed in TCRdb via fastp at Q25 and MiXCR, keeping in-frame beta chains. V and J calls and clone size were set by TCRdb, not the authors. The table for this sample lists about 20,000 clones; roughly 29% of them were counted only once. The biggest ten clones account for 6.1% of the sample. None of the patients had been given any treatment before thyroid surgery. Patient clinical samples collected from about 2011 to 2018 were retrospectively analysed using T-cell receptor beta sequencing.

The cysteine opens and the phenylalanine closes a CDR3 of 14 amino acids. Only the CDR3 region is kept as DNA, spanning 42 bases read in frame from base 1. The CDR1 and CDR2 encoded by the germline V gene (reference sequence) are LNHDA and SQIVND. Trimming costs V 1 base and J 10 bases, and their ends lie 16 bases apart. This clone was detected many times. There is no known antigen for this receptor. Per-base qualities were not stored, and no clone one base away is much larger. The TCR originated in a female donor with papillary thyroid cancer or a benign thyroid nodule (not recorded which). Some clones in this sample may be carry-over from other donors' samples. Recombination joined TRBV19 with TRBJ1-2; TRBD1 is a possible D gene, resting on 5 matching bases. Sequencing was done on a sample of blood. The CDR3 protein is CASSIAKGTYHYTF. The nucleotide sequence is given as TGTGCCAGTAGTATAGCGAAGGGGACCTACCACTACACCTTC.